This T cell receptor (beta chain) originates from a study of blood T cell repertoires in COVID-19. Individuals drawn from around 24 US areas were roughly 18 to 95 years old. Authors' methods: For nucleated cells, counts were estimated from reference gene primer amplification. Profiled with immunoSEQ multiplex PCR; TCRdb holds only in-frame clones, not every one. That table gives V, J and clone size, and the DNA gave D and trimming. The table has some 490,000 clones, roughly nine tenths seen once; the top ten hold 7% to 10%. Germline V lookup: CDR1 MGHRA, CDR2 YSYEKL. Trimming shortened V by 1 base and J by 7 bases, and 16 bases separated the two germline ends. The CDR3 runs 15 residues.

This clonotype originated in a woman aged 60-70 years who had recovered from COVID-19. The specimen sequenced was PBMCs or T cells enriched from blood (not recorded which). The chain links TRBV4-1 to TRBJ1-1; maybe TRBD1 (6 bases). CDR3: CASSQGLTGNIEAFF. The CDR3 DNA is TGCGCCAGCAGCCAAGGCCTTACAGGGAATATTGAAGCTTTCTTT.